These 5 T cell receptor beta chains were all obtained from the same sample, sequenced in a study of cytomegalovirus exposure and HLA in healthy donors. Profiled with immunoSEQ multiplex PCR; TCRdb holds only in-frame clones, not every one. The data hold about 330,000 clones, with about 90% observed a single time. Sample: PBMCs. These receptors were obtained from a woman aged 25 to 45 in good health and CMV-seropositive.

The gene calls are TRBV25-1 and TRBJ2-7; D possibly corresponds to TRBD2 (6 bases). The CDR3 covers 14 residues. The germline V and J ends were trimmed by 4 bases and 2 bases, with 12 bases remaining between them. Germline V lookup: CDR1 MGHDK, CDR2 SYGVNS. Here the CDR3 DNA reads TGTGCCAGCAGTGGGGGACTCGTCCCCTACGAGCAGTACTTC. This encodes CASSGGLVPYEQYF.

This chain uses TRBV6-6 with TRBJ1-3; 8 positions agree with TRBD1. The CDR3 has 16 residues. Germline values: CDR1 MNHNY, CDR2 SVGAGI (reference sequence). V was pared by 2 bases and J by 2 bases, with 5 bases of the junction left unmatched. CDR3 region: CASSYRQGSAGNTIYF. Here the CDR3 DNA reads TGTGCCAGCAGTTACCGACAGGGGAGTGCTGGAAACACCATATATTTT.

The chain combines TRBV20-1 with TRBJ1-1; D not certain. V lost 6 bases to trimming and J lost 7 bases, with 9 bases between them. CDR3 length: 10 amino acids. Germline V lookup: CDR1 DFQATT, CDR2 SNEGSKA (reference sequence). The CDR3 loop reads CSAPTSEAFF. The CDR3 DNA reads as TGCAGTGCGCCCACTAGTGAAGCTTTCTTT.

V is TRBV5-1 and J is TRBJ1-5; the D gene is possibly TRBD1 (5 bases). V lost 0 bases and J 3 bases, leaving 10 bases between the germline ends. The CDR3 has 15 amino acids. CDR1 is SGHRS and CDR2 is YFSETQ in the germline V gene. The CDR3 sequence is CASSLDGRANQPQHF. The CDR3 nucleotides are TGCGCCAGCAGCTTGGACGGCAGGGCCAATCAGCCCCAGCATTTT.

This chain links TRBV27 with TRBJ2-1; D gene unclear. Germline V gene data show CDR1 as MNHEY and CDR2 as SMNVEV (reference sequence). This CDR3 region has 15 residues. V was cut by 3 bases and J by 0 bases, with 9 bases left in between. Written as DNA, the CDR3 is TGTGCCAGCAGTTTCCTAGATAGCTCCTACAATGAGCAGTTCTTC. It yields the protein CASSFLDSSYNEQFF.